The 11 T cell receptor beta chains presented below share a single source sample, sequenced in a study of blood T cell repertoires in COVID-19. Profiled with immunoSEQ multiplex PCR; TCRdb holds only in-frame clones, not every one. The sample lists just over 90,000 clones, 80% to 90% seen once, with around 20% in the top ten. The sample was peripheral blood. The receptors originated from an elderly woman with acute or convalescent COVID-19.

The rearrangement joins TRBV5-1 to TRBJ2-1; 8 positions match TRBD2. The CDR3 totals 14 residues. The junction had 11 bases not matched to a gene; V was cut back by 0 bases and J by 15 bases. The germline CDR1 and CDR2 sequences are SGHRS and YFSETQ. The CDR3 bases are TGCGCCAGCAGCTTGGAGATATCGGCGGGGGGACGGTTCTTC. Its protein product is CASSLEISAGGRFF.

This rearrangement joins TRBV19 to TRBJ1-2; D unclear. The V end was cut by 6 bases, the J end by 6 bases, with 17 bases between. The CDR3 consists of 14 residues. CDR1 and CDR2 (germline): LNHDA, SQIVND (reference sequence). The CDR3 is CASRTSRELDGYTF. CDR3 DNA: TGTGCCAGTAGGACCTCCCGGGAGCTGGATGGCTACACCTTC.

This clone was detected only a few times. V is TRBV9 and J is TRBJ2-7; D is perhaps TRBD1 (6 bases). CDR1 and CDR2 from the germline V gene are SGDLS and YYNGEE. V was pared by 1 base and J by 0 bases, with 8 bases between. This CDR3 is built from 14 residues. The CDR3 sequence is CASSVRGGSYEQYF. The CDR3 DNA is TGTGCCAGCAGCGTACGAGGGGGCTCCTACGAGCAGTACTTC.

The chain has TRBV29-1 and TRBJ2-7, with a possible D match to TRBD2 (6 bases). CDR1 and CDR2 (germline): SQVTM, ANQGSEA. V was pared by 7 bases and J by 0 bases, with 16 bases between. This CDR3 has 14 residues. The CDR3: CSATSEGRSYEQYF. The CDR3 nucleotides are TGCAGCGCCACCTCGGAGGGGCGCTCCTACGAGCAGTACTTC.

Here the CDR3 reads CASSPTLGFYGYTF. Written as DNA, the CDR3 is TGTGCCAGCTCACCGACACTGGGCTTTTACGGCTACACCTTC. V and J are TRBV18 and TRBJ1-2; D uncertain. The CDR3 extends over 14 amino acids. In germline, CDR1 is KGHSH, CDR2 LQKENI. V shed 3 bases and J shed 8 bases, with 16 bases lying between them.

V gene TRBV10-3 combines with J gene TRBJ1-2; 10 bases agree with TRBD1. The V segment lost 4 bases and the J segment 2 bases; nucleotides outside the gene matches: 1. This CDR3 contains 14 residues. The germline gives CDR1 ENHRY, CDR2 SYGVKD. Here the CDR3 DNA reads TGTGCCATCAGTGCGACAGGGGGCAACTATGGCTACACCTTC. Protein sequence: CAISATGGNYGYTF.

The genes are TRBV15 and TRBJ1-2, with a tentative D call TRBD1 (5 bases). The ends were cut back, 1 base at V and 4 bases at J, with 10 bases in the middle. The CDR3 loop spans 14 amino acids. Looked up from germline, CDR1 is LNHNV and CDR2 is YYDKDF (reference sequence). CDR3 nucleotide sequence: TGTGCCACCAGCAGAGCAGGGAATTCCTATGGCTACACCTTC. Residues: CATSRAGNSYGYTF.

The chain couples TRBV2 to TRBJ1-4; 7 bases map to TRBD1. Germline lookup yields CDR1 SNHLY and CDR2 FYNNEI. The junction had 10 bases not matched to a gene; V was cut back by 4 bases and J by 8 bases. This CDR3 spans 15 amino acids. The CDR3 bases are TGTGCCAGCAGTGCCCTGGGACAGCGGGTCGAAAAACTGTTTTTT. It specifies CASSALGQRVEKLFF.

The genes are TRBV9 and TRBJ1-5, with TRBD1 matching 10 bases. V lost 0 bases and J lost 3; bases outside the gene matches: 3. Germline V gene lookup returns CDR1 SGDLS and CDR2 YYNGEE. This CDR3 spans 16 amino acids. As DNA, the CDR3 is TGTGCCAGCAGCGTAGGGGACAGGGGAACCAATCAGCCCCAGCATTTT. Translation: CASSVGDRGTNQPQHF.

The count of this clone is one. The chain has TRBV10-1 and TRBJ1-3, with D maybe TRBD1 (6 bases). The CDR3 contains 14 residues. V lost 5 bases and J lost 2, with 10 bases in between. The germline gives CDR1 WNHNN, CDR2 SYGVQD (reference sequence). CDR3 sequence: CASSYREPGNTIYF. CDR3 in DNA: TGCGCCAGCAGTTACAGGGAACCTGGAAACACCATATATTTT.

This sequence joins TRBV29-1 and TRBJ2-1; D remains ambiguous. The germline gives CDR1 SQVTM, CDR2 ANQGSEA. The CDR3 sequence is 13 residues long. V was pared by 7 bases and J by 0 bases, with 10 bases between. CDR3 loop: CSAKASSYNEQFF. CDR3 nucleotide sequence: TGCAGCGCCAAGGCTAGCTCCTACAATGAGCAGTTCTTC.